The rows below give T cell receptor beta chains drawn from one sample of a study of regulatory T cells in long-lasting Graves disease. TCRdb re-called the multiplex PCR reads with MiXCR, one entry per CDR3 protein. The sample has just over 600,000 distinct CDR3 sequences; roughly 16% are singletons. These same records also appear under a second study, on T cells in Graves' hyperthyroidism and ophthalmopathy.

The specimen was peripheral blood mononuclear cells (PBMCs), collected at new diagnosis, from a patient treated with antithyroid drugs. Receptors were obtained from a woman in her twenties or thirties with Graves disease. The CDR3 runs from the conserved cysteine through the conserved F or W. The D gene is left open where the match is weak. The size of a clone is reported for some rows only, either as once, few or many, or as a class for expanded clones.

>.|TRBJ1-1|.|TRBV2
CASSVNTEASF
TGTGCCAGCAGTGTCAACACTGAAGCTTCCTTT
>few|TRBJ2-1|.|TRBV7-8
CASSLTPRSSYNEQFF
TGTGCCAGCAGCTTAACCCCCCGAAGCTCCTACAATGAGCAGTTCTTC
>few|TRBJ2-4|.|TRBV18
CASSPGSDVGNIQYF
TGTGCCAGCTCACCGGGCAGCGACGTTGGGAACATTCAGTACTTC
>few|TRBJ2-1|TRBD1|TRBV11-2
CASSSGQGSGLGEQFF
TGTGCCAGCAGCTCGGGACAGGGGTCGGGTTTAGGGGAGCAGTTCTTC
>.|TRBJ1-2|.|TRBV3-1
CASSQDSGSFHGYTF
TGTGCCAGCAGCCAAGATTCGGGCAGTTTCCATGGCTACACCTTC
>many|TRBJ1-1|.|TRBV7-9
CASSETGKNTEAFF
TGTGCCAGCAGCGAAACAGGGAAGAACACTGAAGCTTTCTTT
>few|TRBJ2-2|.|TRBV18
CASSPRGQYTGELFF
TGTGCCAGCTCACCCCGAGGACAGTACACCGGGGAGCTGTTTTTT
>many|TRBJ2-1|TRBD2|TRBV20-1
CSATLGASGRHEQFF
TGCAGTGCTACCCTCGGGGCTAGCGGGAGACATGAGCAGTTCTTC
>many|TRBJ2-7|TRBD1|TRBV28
CASSTFGGTGPRKQYF
TGTGCCAGCAGTACATTTGGCGGGACAGGTCCCAGGAAGCAGTACTTC
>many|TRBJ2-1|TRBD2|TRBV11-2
CASSFRLAGPWTSNEQFF
TGTGCCAGCAGCTTTCGTCTAGCGGGCCCTTGGACATCCAATGAGCAGTTCTTC
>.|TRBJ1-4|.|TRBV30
CAWSPSDLGEKLFF
TGTGCCTGGAGTCCTTCTGATTTGGGTGAAAAACTGTTTTTT
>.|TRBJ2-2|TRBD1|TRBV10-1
CASSGGQGRNTGELFF
TGCGCCAGCAGTGGAGGACAGGGCCGGAACACCGGGGAGCTGTTTTTT
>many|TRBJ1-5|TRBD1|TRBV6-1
CASSGRDRGPSAQHF
TGTGCCAGCAGCGGCCGGGACAGGGGGCCCTCGGCCCAGCATTTT
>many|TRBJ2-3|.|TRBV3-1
CASSPTRQPTDTQYF
TGTGCCAGCAGCCCTACTAGACAGCCCACAGATACGCAGTATTTT
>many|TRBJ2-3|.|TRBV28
CASRLQGWEGYTDTQYF
TGTGCCAGCAGGCTACAGGGGTGGGAGGGGTATACAGATACGCAGTATTTT
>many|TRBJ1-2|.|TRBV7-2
CASSSGVNYGYTF
TGTGCCAGCAGCTCCGGAGTTAACTATGGCTACACCTTC
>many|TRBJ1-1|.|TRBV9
CASSSSRDTEAFF
TGTGCCAGCAGCTCAAGCCGGGACACTGAAGCTTTCTTT
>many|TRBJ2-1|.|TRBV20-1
CSAGERFSYNEQFF
TGCAGTGCGGGGGAGCGCTTCTCCTACAATGAGCAGTTCTTC
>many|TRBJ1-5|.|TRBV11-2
CASSLGGVGNQPQHF
TGTGCCAGCAGCTTAGGGGGTGTAGGAAATCAGCCCCAGCATTTT
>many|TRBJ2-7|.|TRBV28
CASSLYRSYEQYF
TGTGCCAGCAGCCTTTACCGGTCCTACGAGCAGTACTTC
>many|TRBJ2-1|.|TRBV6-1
CASSVLGSRSDSYNEQFF
TGTGCCAGCAGTGTGTTAGGAAGTCGGAGTGACTCCTACAATGAGCAGTTCTTC
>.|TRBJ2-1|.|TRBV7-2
CASSPSLSRGLEQFF
TGTGCCAGCAGCCCAAGCTTGAGTCGGGGGCTTGAGCAGTTCTTC
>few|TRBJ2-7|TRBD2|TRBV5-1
CASSRGGVPAYEQYF
TGCGCCAGCAGCCGTGGGGGGGTCCCTGCCTACGAGCAGTACTTC
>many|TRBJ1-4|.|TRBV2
CASNDRRDEKLFF
TGTGCCAGCAATGACAGAAGAGATGAAAAACTGTTTTTT
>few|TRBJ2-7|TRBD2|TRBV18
CASSPGGLAGVYEQYF
TGTGCCAGCTCCCCCGGTGGACTAGCGGGAGTTTACGAGCAGTACTTC
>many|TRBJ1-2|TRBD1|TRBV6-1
CAITGGRLYGYTF
TGTGCCATAACAGGGGGCCGACTCTATGGCTACACCTTC
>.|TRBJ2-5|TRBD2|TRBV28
CASSLFLGGSGVFVETQYF
TGTGCCAGCAGTTTATTTCTTGGCGGGAGCGGTGTTTTTGTGGAGACCCAGTACTTC
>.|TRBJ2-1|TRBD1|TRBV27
CASSFTGTGTNEQFF
TGTGCCAGCAGTTTCACCGGGACAGGGACCAATGAGCAGTTCTTC
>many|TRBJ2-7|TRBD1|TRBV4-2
CASSQDEPTGQLYEQYF
TGTGCCAGCAGCCAAGATGAACCAACGGGACAGCTCTACGAGCAGTACTTC
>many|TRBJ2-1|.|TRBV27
CASSIGGKRDFQFF
TGTGCCAGCAGTATTGGGGGTAAACGGGATTTCCAGTTCTTC
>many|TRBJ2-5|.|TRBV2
CASSGGAVETQYF
TGTGCCAGCAGTGGTGGGGCGGTTGAGACCCAGTACTTC
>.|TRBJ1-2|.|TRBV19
CASKKAADYGYTF
TGTGCCAGTAAGAAAGCCGCGGACTATGGCTACACCTTC
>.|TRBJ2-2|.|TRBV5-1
CASSWDSTAGELFF
TGCGCCAGCAGCTGGGACTCCACGGCCGGGGAGCTGTTTTTT
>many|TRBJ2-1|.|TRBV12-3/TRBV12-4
CASSSGLHGYEQFF
TGTGCCAGCAGTTCAGGTTTACATGGCTATGAGCAGTTCTTC
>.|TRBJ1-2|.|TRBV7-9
CASSLDAGGSYTF
TGTGCCAGCAGCTTAGACGCTGGGGGAAGCTACACCTTC
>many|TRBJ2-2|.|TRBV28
CASLGQTFTGELFF
TGTGCCAGCCTCGGACAGACCTTCACCGGGGAGCTGTTTTTT
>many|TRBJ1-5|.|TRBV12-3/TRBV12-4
CASSLRAGGQPQHF
TGTGCCAGCAGCCTCAGGGCGGGGGGTCAGCCCCAGCATTTT
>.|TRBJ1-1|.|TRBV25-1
CASSELGLNTEAFF
TGTGCCAGCAGTGAATTGGGCCTGAACACTGAAGCTTTCTTT
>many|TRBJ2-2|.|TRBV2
CATGGRTNTGELFF
TGTGCCACCGGTGGGAGGACGAACACCGGGGAGCTGTTTTTT
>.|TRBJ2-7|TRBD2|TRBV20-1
CSVPSGRDFYEQYF
TGCAGTGTCCCTAGCGGGAGGGATTTCTACGAGCAGTACTTC
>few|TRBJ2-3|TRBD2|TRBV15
CATSAAGGLAGDMYF
TGTGCCACCAGCGCTGCGGGGGGTTTGGCGGGAGATATGTATTTT
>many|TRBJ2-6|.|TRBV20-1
CSARGPANVLTF
TGCAGTGCTAGAGGTCCGGCCAACGTCCTGACTTTC
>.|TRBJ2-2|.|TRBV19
CASSIDRNTGELFF
TGTGCCAGTAGTATAGACAGGAACACCGGGGAGCTGTTTTTT